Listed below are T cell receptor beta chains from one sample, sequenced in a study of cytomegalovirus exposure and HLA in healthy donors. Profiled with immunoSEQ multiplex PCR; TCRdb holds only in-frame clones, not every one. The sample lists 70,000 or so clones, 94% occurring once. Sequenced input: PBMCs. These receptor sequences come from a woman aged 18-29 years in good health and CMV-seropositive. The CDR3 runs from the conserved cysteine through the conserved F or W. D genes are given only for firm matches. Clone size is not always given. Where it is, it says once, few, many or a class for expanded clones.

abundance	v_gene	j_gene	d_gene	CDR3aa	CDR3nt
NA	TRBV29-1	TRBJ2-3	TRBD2	CSAKTSGSTDTQYF	TGCAGCGCCAAGACTAGCGGGTCCACAGATACGCAGTATTTT
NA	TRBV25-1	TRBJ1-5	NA	CASSDPGRGNQPQHF	TGTGCCAGCAGTGATCCAGGGCGAGGCAATCAGCCCCAGCATTTT
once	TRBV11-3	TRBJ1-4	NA	CASSLGRRNEKLFF	TGTGCCAGCAGCTTAGGACGGAGGAATGAAAAACTGTTTTTT
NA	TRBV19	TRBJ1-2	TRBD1	CASSITLTGWSSYGYTF	TGTGCCAGTAGTATAACCCTGACAGGGTGGTCTAGCTATGGCTACACCTTC
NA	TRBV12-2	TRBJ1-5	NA	CASRLAGETKLDNQPQHF	TGTGCAAGTCGCTTAGCCGGGGAAACGAAACTGGACAATCAGCCCCAGCATTTT
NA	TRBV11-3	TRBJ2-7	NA	CASSFYRGSSYEQYF	TGTGCCAGCAGCTTTTATCGCGGAAGCTCCTACGAGCAGTACTTC
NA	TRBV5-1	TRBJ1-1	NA	CASSLDGGPEQEAFF	TGCGCCAGCAGCTTGGATGGGGGCCCCGAACAGGAAGCTTTCTTT
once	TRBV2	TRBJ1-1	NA	CASSEEGGNTEAFF	TGTGCCAGCAGTGAGGAGGGCGGGAACACTGAAGCTTTCTTT
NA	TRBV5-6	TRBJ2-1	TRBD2	CASSYLPGTSLTNEQFF	TGTGCCAGCAGCTACCTCCCCGGGACTAGCCTAACAAATGAGCAGTTCTTC
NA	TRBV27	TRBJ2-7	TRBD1	CASSWGQGPSYEQYF	TGTGCCAGCAGTTGGGGACAGGGGCCCTCCTACGAGCAGTACTTC
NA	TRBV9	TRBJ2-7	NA	CASSPMGRYEQYF	TGTGCCAGCAGCCCCATGGGGAGGTACGAGCAGTACTTC
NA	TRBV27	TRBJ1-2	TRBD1	CASSPGTGEYGYTF	TGTGCCAGCAGTCCCGGGACAGGGGAGTATGGCTACACCTTC
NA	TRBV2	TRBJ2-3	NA	CASSESGGDTQYF	TGTGCCAGCAGTGAATCAGGAGGAGATACGCAGTATTTT
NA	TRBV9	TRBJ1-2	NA	CASSVVPDSNYGYTF	TGTGCCAGCAGCGTAGTACCCGACAGCAACTATGGCTACACCTTC
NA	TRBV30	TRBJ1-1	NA	CAWSLGQGPEAFF	TGTGCCTGGAGTTTGGGGCAGGGTCCTGAAGCTTTCTTT
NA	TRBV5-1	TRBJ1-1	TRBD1	CASSLWQGAGEAFF	TGCGCCAGCAGCTTGTGGCAGGGGGCCGGTGAAGCTTTCTTT
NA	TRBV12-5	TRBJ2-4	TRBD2	CASGLVLAGGLAKNIQYF	TGTGCTAGTGGTTTGGTACTAGCGGGAGGCCTAGCCAAAAACATTCAGTACTTC
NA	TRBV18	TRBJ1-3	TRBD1	CASSPDREGNTIYF	TGTGCCAGCTCACCAGACAGGGAAGGAAACACCATATATTTT
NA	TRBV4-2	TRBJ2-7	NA	CASSQEFQGYKYEQYF	TGTGCCAGCAGCCAAGAGTTCCAGGGTTATAAGTACGAGCAGTACTTC
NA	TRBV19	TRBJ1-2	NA	CASSTSGIGYTF	TGTGCCAGTAGTACCTCAGGGATTGGCTACACCTTC
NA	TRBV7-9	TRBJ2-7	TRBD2	CASSSSLGLAGFSEQYF	TGTGCCAGCAGCTCCTCGTTAGGACTAGCGGGATTCAGCGAGCAGTACTTC
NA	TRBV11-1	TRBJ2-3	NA	CASSLTTVKGRADTQYF	TGTGCCAGCAGCTTAACCACGGTGAAGGGGCGCGCAGATACGCAGTATTTT
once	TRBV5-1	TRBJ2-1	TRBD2	CASNPGTSLYNEQFF	TGCGCCAGCAACCCCGGGACTAGTCTCTACAATGAGCAGTTCTTC
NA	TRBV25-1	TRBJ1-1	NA	CASQGRQLKDEAFF	TGTGCCAGCCAGGGTAGGCAACTGAAGGATGAAGCTTTCTTT
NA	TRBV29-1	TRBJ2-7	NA	CSVETPAYEQYF	TGCAGCGTTGAAACACCCGCCTACGAGCAGTACTTC
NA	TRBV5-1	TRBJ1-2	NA	CASSPPWTKGLLNYGYTF	TGCGCCAGCAGCCCACCTTGGACAAAGGGTTTACTAAACTATGGCTACACCTTC
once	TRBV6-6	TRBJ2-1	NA	CASISSGRSSYNEQFF	TGTGCCAGCATCTCGAGCGGCCGAAGCTCCTACAATGAGCAGTTCTTC
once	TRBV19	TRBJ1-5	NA	CASSIAAHLNQPQHF	TGTGCCAGTAGTATAGCCGCACACCTCAATCAGCCCCAGCATTTT
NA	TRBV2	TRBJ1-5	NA	CASSPGTGGSQPQHF	TGTGCCAGCAGTCCCGGGACGGGCGGGAGTCAGCCCCAGCATTTT
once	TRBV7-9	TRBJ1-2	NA	CASSDSGVSNYGYTF	TGTGCCAGCAGCGACTCAGGGGTATCTAACTATGGCTACACCTTC
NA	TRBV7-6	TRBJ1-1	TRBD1	CASSLWTGGRTEAFF	TGTGCCAGCAGCCTATGGACAGGGGGACGCACTGAAGCTTTCTTT
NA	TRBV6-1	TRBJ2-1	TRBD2	CASSELGLVNYNEQFF	TGTGCCAGCAGTGAACTTGGACTAGTAAACTACAATGAGCAGTTCTTC
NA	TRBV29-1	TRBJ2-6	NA	CSVKPGTGANVLTF	TGCAGCGTTAAACCCGGGACAGGGGCCAACGTCCTGACTTTC
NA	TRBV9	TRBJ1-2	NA	CASSVEPGSRAQSYGYTF	TGTGCCAGCAGCGTAGAACCGGGTTCGAGGGCGCAGAGCTATGGCTACACCTTC
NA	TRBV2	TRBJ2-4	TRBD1	CASSPGTGIVGMLANIQYF	TGTGCCAGCAGCCCCGGGACAGGAATAGTTGGCATGCTGGCAAACATTCAGTACTTC
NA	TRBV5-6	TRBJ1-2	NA	CASSSREAGYTF	TGTGCCAGCAGTTCCAGGGAGGCTGGCTACACCTTC
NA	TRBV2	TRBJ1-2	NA	CASSEAGLGYGYTF	TGTGCCAGCAGTGAAGCGGGGCTGGGCTATGGCTACACCTTC
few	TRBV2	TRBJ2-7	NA	CASKRDSLYYEQYF	TGTGCCAGCAAAAGGGACTCCTTATACTACGAGCAGTACTTC
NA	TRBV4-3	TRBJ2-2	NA	CASSQEMQDSTGELFF	TGCGCCAGCAGCCAAGAGATGCAGGACAGCACCGGGGAGCTGTTTTTT
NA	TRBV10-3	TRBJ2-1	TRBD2	CAISEGTSAYNEQFF	TGTGCCATCAGTGAGGGGACTAGCGCGTACAATGAGCAGTTCTTC
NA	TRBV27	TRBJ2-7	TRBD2	CASSPGLVTYEQYF	TGTGCCAGCAGTCCGGGACTAGTTACCTACGAGCAGTACTTC
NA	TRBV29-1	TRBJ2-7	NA	CSVELPGYEQYF	TGCAGCGTTGAACTTCCAGGGTACGAGCAGTACTTC
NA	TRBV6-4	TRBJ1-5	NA	CASSEAGSSNQPQHF	TGTGCCAGCAGTGAAGCGGGGTCGAGCAATCAGCCCCAGCATTTT
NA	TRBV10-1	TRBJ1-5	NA	CASSESGNQPQHF	TGCGCCAGCAGTGAGAGCGGTAATCAGCCCCAGCATTTT